This T cell receptor (beta chain) appears in the sequencing data of a study of blood T cell repertoires in COVID-19. Of note for this clone: One end of the junction does not line up with germline, which may come from a read error.

The method was immunoSEQ multiplex PCR; TCRdb's version includes in-frame clones alone and lacks a portion of them. The sample carries some 220,000 clones, roughly four fifths recorded once. The specimen sequenced was peripheral blood. This receptor was obtained from an older woman with acute or convalescent COVID-19.

Here the CDR3 DNA reads TGCGCCAGCAGTCAAGATAGACAGATCGCCGGCGAAGCTTTCTTT. Translation: CASSQDRQIAGEAFF. The rearrangement joins TRBV4-1 to TRBJ1-1; a possible D gene is TRBD1 (5 bases). From germline, CDR1 is MGHRA and CDR2 YSYEKL. This CDR3 is 15 amino acids long.